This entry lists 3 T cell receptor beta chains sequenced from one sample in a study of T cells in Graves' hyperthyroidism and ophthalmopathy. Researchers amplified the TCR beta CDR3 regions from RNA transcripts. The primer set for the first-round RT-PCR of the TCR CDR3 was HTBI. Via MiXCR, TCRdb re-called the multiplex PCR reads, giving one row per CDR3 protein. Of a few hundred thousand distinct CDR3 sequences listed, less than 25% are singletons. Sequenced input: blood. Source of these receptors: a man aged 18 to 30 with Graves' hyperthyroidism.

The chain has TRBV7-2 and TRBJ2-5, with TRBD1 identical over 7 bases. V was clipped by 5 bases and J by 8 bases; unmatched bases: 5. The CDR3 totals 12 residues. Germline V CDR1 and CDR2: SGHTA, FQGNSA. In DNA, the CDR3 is TGTGCCAGCAGCCTTAACAGGGGAACCCAGTACTTC. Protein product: CASSLNRGTQYF.

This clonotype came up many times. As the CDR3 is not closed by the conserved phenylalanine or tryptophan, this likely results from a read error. The DNA for the CDR3 is TGTGCCAGCAGTTCTACTGGTACTGAAGCTTTCCTT. Translation: CASSSTGTEAFL. The chain couples TRBV6-5 to TRBJ1-1; D is ambiguous. The germline V gene has CDR1 MNHEY and CDR2 SVGAGI. CDR3 length equals 12 residues. Deletions cut 4 bases from V and 5 bases from J, with 8 bases between.

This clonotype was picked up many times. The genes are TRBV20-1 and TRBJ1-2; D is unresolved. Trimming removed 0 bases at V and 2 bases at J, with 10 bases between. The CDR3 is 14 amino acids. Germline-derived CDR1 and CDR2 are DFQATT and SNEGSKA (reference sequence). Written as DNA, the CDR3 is TGCAGTGCTAGAGATCTAGGGCAGAACTATGGCTACACCTTC. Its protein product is CSARDLGQNYGYTF.